One and the same sample provided the 23 T cell receptor beta chains below, sequenced in a study of blood T cell repertoires in COVID-19. Profiled with immunoSEQ multiplex PCR; TCRdb holds only in-frame clones, not every one. The table includes 120,000 to 150,000 clones, around 90% detected once. The sample consisted of peripheral blood. Every receptor here comes from a human donor in a cohort sampled during active COVID-19.

The chain links TRBV5-1 to TRBJ2-1, with TRBD2 matching 8 bases. Germline CDR1 SGHRS, CDR2 YFSETQ. The CDR3 length is 15 residues. J gave up 4 bases and V 0 bases, and 3 bases lay outside the gene matches. The CDR3 sequence is CASSLAGTRYNEQFF. The CDR3 nucleotides read TGCGCCAGCAGCTTGGCCGGGACTAGGTACAATGAGCAGTTCTTC. Full variable domain (remainder filled in from reference TRBV5-1 and TRBJ2-1): KAGVTQTPRYLIKTRGQQVTLSCSPISGHRSVSWYQQTPGQGLQFLFEYFSETQRNKGNFPGRFSGRQFSNSRSEMNVSTLELGDSALYLCASSLAGTRYNEQFFGPGTRLTVL.

This rearrangement joins TRBV7-6 to TRBJ1-4, with TRBD1 matching 7 bases. This CDR3 comprises 14 residues. J gave up 7 bases and V 2 bases, and 4 bases lay outside the gene matches. The V gene's germline CDR1 is SGHVS and CDR2 FNYEAQ. This chain's CDR3 is CASSLQGGVEKLFF. As DNA, the CDR3 is TGTGCCAGCAGCTTACAGGGGGGCGTTGAAAAACTGTTTTTT.

This clone was counted a single time. V usage is TRBV6-6 and J usage is TRBJ1-1, with 8 bases identical to TRBD1. Germline assignment: CDR1 MNHNY and CDR2 SVGAGI (reference sequence). CDR3 length equals 13 residues. After removal of 4 bases from V and 8 bases from J, the junction contained 6 bases not matched to a gene. CDR3 in DNA: TGTGCCAGCAGTTCGACAGGGGTCGGGGAAGCTTTCTTT. Protein sequence: CASSSTGVGEAFF.

The chain carries TRBV5-4 and TRBJ2-5; tentatively, D is TRBD2 (6 bases). Looked up from germline, CDR1 is SGHNT and CDR2 is YYREEE (reference sequence). Trimming cost V 1 base and J 8 bases, with 12 bases left between them. The CDR3 contains 13 residues. The CDR3 DNA is TGTGCCAGCAGCTTGAGCAGGAGGGGAACCCAGTACTTC. Translated, it gives CASSLSRRGTQYF.

This chain joins TRBV5-1 and TRBJ2-5; 8 bases are a match to TRBD2. The V and J ends lost 0 bases and 1 base, in that order; junction bases with no gene match: 5. Germline CDR1 SGHRS, CDR2 YFSETQ. The CDR3 is 16 amino acids. CDR3 bases: TGCGCCAGCAGCTTGGGGGTAGCGGGACTCCAAGAGACCCAGTACTTC. Amino acid sequence: CASSLGVAGLQETQYF. Full variable domain (rest looked up from reference TRBV5-1 and TRBJ2-5): KAGVTQTPRYLIKTRGQQVTLSCSPISGHRSVSWYQQTPGQGLQFLFEYFSETQRNKGNFPGRFSGRQFSNSRSEMNVSTLELGDSALYLCASSLGVAGLQETQYFGPGTRLLVL.

The J gene is TRBJ2-7, the V gene TRBV5-4, with 10 bases aligning to TRBD1. Germline V gives CDR1 SGHNT, CDR2 YYREEE (reference sequence). After removal of 0 bases from V and 3 bases from J, the junction contained 9 bases not matched to a gene. The CDR3 contains 17 residues. DNA of the CDR3: TGTGCCAGCAGCTTGGGACAGGGGGCCCTAAATCTCTACGAGCAGTACTTC. Translation gives CASSLGQGALNLYEQYF.

This chain uses TRBV10-3 with TRBJ2-1, with 9 bases fitting TRBD1. This CDR3 spans 14 amino acids. Trimming removed 4 bases from V and 4 bases from J; junction bases left unmatched: 2. Per germline, CDR1 ENHRY and CDR2 SYGVKD. Here the CDR3 DNA reads TGTGCCATCAGTGGACAGGGGGATTACAATGAGCAGTTCTTC. This codes for CAISGQGDYNEQFF.

This clone was recorded once. V usage is TRBV7-7 and J usage is TRBJ1-1; 9 nucleotides match TRBD1. The CDR3 length is 15 residues. Per germline, CDR1 SSHAT and CDR2 FNYEAQ (reference sequence). V was clipped by 5 bases and J by 2 bases; unmatched bases: 6. CDR3 sequence: CASSQLGQGNTEAFF. CDR3 DNA sequence: TGTGCCAGCAGCCAACTGGGACAGGGAAACACTGAAGCTTTCTTT.

This chain links TRBV5-8 with TRBJ1-1; D not certain. V lost 5 bases to trimming and J lost 2 bases, with 4 bases between them. This CDR3 contains 11 residues. Germline values: CDR1 SGHTS, CDR2 YDEGEE. The CDR3 bases are TGTGCCAGCAGTCCAAACACTGAAGCTTTCTTT. Protein: CASSPNTEAFF.

The V and J genes are TRBV21-1 and TRBJ1-5; TRBD1 is the table's D call, not checked against the DNA. TRBV21-1 is designated a pseudogene. This CDR3 is 16 amino acids long. CDR3 bases: TGTGCCAGCAGCAAAGCGGGGCAGGATAGCAATCAGCCCCAGCATTTT. It translates to CASSKAGQDSNQPQHF.

This clone was counted a single time. V is TRBV7-2 and J is TRBJ1-1, with TRBD1 matching over 8 bases. Germline V gene lookup returns CDR1 SGHTA and CDR2 FQGNSA. Germline trimming cut 5 bases from V and 0 bases from J; bases unmatched to any gene: 8. The CDR3 contains 16 residues. CDR3 DNA sequence: TGTGCCAGCAGCCCCCAATGGACAGGGATGAACACTGAAGCTTTCTTT. It yields the protein CASSPQWTGMNTEAFF.

The V and J genes are TRBV9 and TRBJ1-2, with D possibly matching TRBD1 (6 bases). Germline assignment: CDR1 SGDLS and CDR2 YYNGEE. The CDR3 is 15 residues long. V was shortened by 0 bases and J by 8 bases, with 17 bases between the two germline ends. The CDR3 reads CASSVATRGGIGYTF. Written as DNA, the CDR3 is TGTGCCAGCAGCGTAGCTACGAGGGGGGGAATCGGCTACACCTTC. Complete variable domain (other parts from reference TRBV9 and TRBJ1-2): DSGVTQTPKHLITATGQRVTLRCSPRSGDLSVYWYQQSLDQGLQFLIQYYNGEERAKGNILERFSAQQFPDLHSELNLSSLELGDSALYFCASSVATRGGIGYTFGSGTRLTVV.

This CDR3 reads CATSDFGETYGYTF. For the CDR3, the DNA is TGTGCCACCAGTGATTTTGGGGAGACCTATGGCTACACCTTC. The V gene is TRBV24-1, the J gene TRBJ1-2; D is uncertain. In germline, CDR1 is KGHDR, CDR2 SFDVKD. Deletions cut 1 base from V and 4 bases from J, with 9 bases between. The CDR3 contains 14 residues.

This rearrangement joins TRBV5-1 to TRBJ2-7, with 9 nucleotides matching TRBD2. V lost 0 bases to trimming and J lost 5 bases; unmatched junction nucleotides: 15. This CDR3 is built from 18 residues. CDR1 and CDR2 from the germline V gene are SGHRS and YFSETQ. The CDR3, as DNA: TGCGCCAGCAGCTTGGTTCGCGGGGGGGCCCTGGGTGACGACGAGCAGTACTTC. Residues: CASSLVRGGALGDDEQYF.

This clone came up once. The rearrangement joins TRBV7-9 to TRBJ2-2; 7 nucleotides line up with TRBD2. Germline values: CDR1 SEHNR, CDR2 FQNEAQ (reference sequence). The CDR3 has 17 amino acids. V shed 4 bases, J shed 0 bases, and the junction held 8 bases outside the gene matches. The CDR3 sequence: CASSSPPGGTNTGELFF. Written as DNA, the CDR3 is TGTGCCAGCAGCTCCCCACCCGGGGGGACGAACACCGGGGAGCTGTTTTTT.

The chain joins TRBV7-3 to TRBJ2-1, with TRBD2 as a possible D gene (5 bases). The germline V and J ends were trimmed by 5 bases and 7 bases, with 15 bases remaining between them. The CDR3 has 14 amino acids. CDR1 and CDR2 (germline): SGHTA, FQGTGA. The CDR3 nucleotides read TGTGCCAGCAGCCCGTCCCGGTCGGGGAATGAGCAGTTCTTC. Protein product: CASSPSRSGNEQFF.

J is TRBJ1-2 and V is TRBV9; D remains unclear. Germline V lookup: CDR1 SGDLS, CDR2 YYNGEE. This CDR3 is built from 15 residues. V lost 0 bases and J lost 4, with 13 bases in between. The CDR3 bases are TGTGCCAGCAGCGTAGGTGAGGGCGCGAGCTATGGCTACACCTTC. This translates into CASSVGEGASYGYTF.

The chain is built from TRBV5-1 and TRBJ2-1; D is perhaps TRBD1 (6 bases). Trimming took off 2 bases at V and 5 bases at J, with 11 bases between the two ends. Germline V gene lookup returns CDR1 SGHRS and CDR2 YFSETQ. There are 14 residues in the CDR3. This CDR3 reads CASSFFGQNNEQFF. The CDR3 DNA is TGCGCCAGCAGCTTTTTTGGACAGAACAATGAGCAGTTCTTC.

V and J are TRBV9 and TRBJ1-1, with TRBD1 as a possible D gene (6 bases). The CDR3 has 14 amino acids. Trimming removed 4 bases at V and 4 bases at J, with 14 bases between. In germline, CDR1 is SGDLS, CDR2 YYNGEE. Here the CDR3 DNA reads TGTGCCAGCAGCTCCCTCCTAGGGGGCACTGAAGCTTTCTTT. Its translation is CASSSLLGGTEAFF.

The chain couples TRBV2 to TRBJ2-1, with D unclear. Trimming left V 6 bases short and J 5 bases short, with 8 bases between. Germline CDR1 reads SNHLY; CDR2 reads FYNNEI. The CDR3 is 12 amino acids. CDR3 bases: TGTGCCAGCAGAAGCTTTAACAATGAGCAGTTCTTC. Translating it yields CASRSFNNEQFF.

This clone came up once. This chain connects TRBV27 to TRBJ2-6; TRBD1 might be the D (5 bases). Between the trimmed V and J ends, which lost 2 bases and 1 base, there was a span of 6 bases. CDR1 MNHEY and CDR2 SMNVEV come from the germline V gene (reference sequence). CDR3 length: 15 residues. CDR3 bases: TGTGCCAGCAGTTTAGCAGGGTCTGGGGCCAACGTCCTGACTTTC. Translating it yields CASSLAGSGANVLTF.

The chain carries TRBV27 and TRBJ1-1; D remains ambiguous. Germline V gives CDR1 MNHEY, CDR2 SMNVEV (reference sequence). Trimming shortened V by 3 bases and J by 1 base, and 6 bases separated the two germline ends. The CDR3 is 13 amino acids. The DNA for the CDR3 is TGTGCCAGCAGTTTTGTGAGGAACACTGAAGCTTTCTTT. Amino acids: CASSFVRNTEAFF.

This sequence joins TRBV4-3 and TRBJ2-7, with 7 positions matching TRBD1. V gave up 4 bases and J gave up 2 bases; unmatched junction bases: 5. Germline CDR1 LGHNA, CDR2 YSLEER. The CDR3 is 14 amino acids. The CDR3 region is CASSPRTGAYEQYF. CDR3 DNA sequence: TGCGCCAGCAGCCCCAGAACAGGGGCCTACGAGCAGTACTTC.